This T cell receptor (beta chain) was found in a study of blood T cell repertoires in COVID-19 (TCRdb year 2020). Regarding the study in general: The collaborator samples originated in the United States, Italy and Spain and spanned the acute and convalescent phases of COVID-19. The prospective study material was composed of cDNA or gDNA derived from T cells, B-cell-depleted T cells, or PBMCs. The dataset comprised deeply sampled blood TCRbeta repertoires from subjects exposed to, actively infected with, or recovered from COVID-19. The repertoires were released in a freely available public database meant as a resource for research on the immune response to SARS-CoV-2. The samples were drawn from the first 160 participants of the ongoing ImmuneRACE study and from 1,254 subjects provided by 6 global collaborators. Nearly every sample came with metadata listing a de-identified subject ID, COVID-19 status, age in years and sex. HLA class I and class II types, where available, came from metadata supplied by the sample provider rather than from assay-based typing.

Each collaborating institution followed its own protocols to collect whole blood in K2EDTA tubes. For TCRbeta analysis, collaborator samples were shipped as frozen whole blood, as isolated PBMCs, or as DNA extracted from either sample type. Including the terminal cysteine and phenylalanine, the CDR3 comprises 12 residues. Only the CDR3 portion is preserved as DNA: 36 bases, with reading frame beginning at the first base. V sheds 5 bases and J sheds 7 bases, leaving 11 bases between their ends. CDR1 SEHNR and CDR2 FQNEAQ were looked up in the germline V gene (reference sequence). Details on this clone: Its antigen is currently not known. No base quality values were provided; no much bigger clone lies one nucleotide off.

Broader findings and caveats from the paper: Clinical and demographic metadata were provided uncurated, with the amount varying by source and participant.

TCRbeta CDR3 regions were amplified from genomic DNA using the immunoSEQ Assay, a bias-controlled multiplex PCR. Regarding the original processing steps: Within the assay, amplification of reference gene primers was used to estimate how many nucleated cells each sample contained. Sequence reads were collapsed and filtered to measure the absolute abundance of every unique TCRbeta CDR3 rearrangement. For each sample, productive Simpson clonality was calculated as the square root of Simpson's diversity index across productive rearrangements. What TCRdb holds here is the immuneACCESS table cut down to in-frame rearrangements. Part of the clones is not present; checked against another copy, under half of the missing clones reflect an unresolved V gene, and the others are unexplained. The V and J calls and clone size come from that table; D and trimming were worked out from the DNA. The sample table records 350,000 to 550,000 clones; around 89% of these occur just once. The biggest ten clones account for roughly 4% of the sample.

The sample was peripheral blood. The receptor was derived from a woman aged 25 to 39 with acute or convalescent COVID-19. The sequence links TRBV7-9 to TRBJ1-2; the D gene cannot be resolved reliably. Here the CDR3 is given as CASSIPRGGYTF. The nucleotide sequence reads TGTGCCAGCAGCATTCCCAGAGGTGGCTACACCTTC.